Given below is one TCR beta chain in context. Its antigen is currently unknown. The data are from a study of siplizumab effects on memory and regulatory T cells. Regarding the study as a whole: Sequences below about 10^-5 frequency were poorly captured. As a result, only a minor fraction of alloreactive clones mapped to unstimulated subsets. Memory cells seemed less diverse than naive T cells, which also seemed major contributors to the alloresponse.

Repertoires were generated with immunoSEQ multiplex PCR, while TCRdb's copy carries only in-frame clones and drops some. Among under 95,000 clones listed, approximately 95% were seen once. V was pared by 4 bases and J by 8 bases, with 17 bases of the junction left unmatched. Germline assignment: CDR1 SGHRS and CDR2 YFSETQ. CDR3 length: 16 residues. Sequenced: non-Treg CD4+ T cells sorted from blood. This clonotype originated in a human donor in good health. This sequence joins TRBV5-1 and TRBJ2-5; TRBD2 matches at 7 bases. In DNA, the CDR3 is TGCGCCAGCAGCCGTTCTGGGGGGAGGGTGAATATTACCCAGTACTTC. Its translation is CASSRSGGRVNITQYF.